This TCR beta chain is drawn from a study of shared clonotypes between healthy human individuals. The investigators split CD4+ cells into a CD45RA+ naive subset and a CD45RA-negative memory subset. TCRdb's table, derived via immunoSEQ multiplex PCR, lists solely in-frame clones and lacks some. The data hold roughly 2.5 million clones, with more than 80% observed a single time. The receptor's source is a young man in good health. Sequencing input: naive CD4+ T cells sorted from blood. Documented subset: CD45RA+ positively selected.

CDR3 in DNA: TGTGCCAGCTCTTCTAGGGAGCGGCCCTCTAGCACAGATACGCAGTATTTT. Its protein is CASSSRERPSSTDTQYF. This chain uses TRBV18 with TRBJ2-3; D possibly corresponds to TRBD2 (5 bases). In germline, CDR1 is KGHSH, CDR2 LQKENI. V lost 6 bases to trimming and J lost 0 bases, with 19 bases between them. The CDR3 totals 17 residues.